A selection of T cell receptor beta chains follows, all from one sample in a study of response to subunit inactivated influenza vaccine. Each CDR3 protein is one row after TCRdb ran MiXCR on the RT-PCR reads. The table records around 540,000 distinct CDR3 sequences, 12% of them present only once. The sequencing used PBMCs from blood, collected on the day of vaccination. Receptors originate from a man aged 45-65 years who received an inactivated influenza vaccine. Both conserved end residues are part of each CDR3. Each record gives: clone size, V gene, J gene, CDR3 length, D gene, CDR3 DNA, CDR3 protein. D genes are given only for firm matches. Rows give clone size only sometimes, using once, few, many, or a class for an expanded clone.

clone_size: once; v_call: TRBV7-6; j_call: TRBJ2-7; cdr3_length: 16; d_call: NA; cdr3_nt: TGTGCCAGCAGCTTAGAAGTCTCGGGAGCAATCTACGAGCAGTACTTC; cdr3_aa: CASSLEVSGAIYEQYF
clone_size: NA; v_call: TRBV30; j_call: TRBJ2-7; cdr3_length: 14; d_call: NA; cdr3_nt: TGTGCCTGGAGTCCGAAAGGGGGCTCCTACGAGCAGTACTTC; cdr3_aa: CAWSPKGGSYEQYF
clone_size: few; v_call: TRBV7-2; j_call: TRBJ2-5; cdr3_length: 16; d_call: NA; cdr3_nt: TGTGCCAGCAGCTTAGCGTTAAGGGGTTCCAGGGAGACCCAGTACTTC; cdr3_aa: CASSLALRGSRETQYF
clone_size: few; v_call: TRBV10-3; j_call: TRBJ1-1; cdr3_length: 15; d_call: NA; cdr3_nt: TGTGCCATCAGTGAGTCCCTGGACCAATTGGCTGAAGCTTTCTTT; cdr3_aa: CAISESLDQLAEAFF
clone_size: few; v_call: TRBV28; j_call: TRBJ1-1; cdr3_length: 15; d_call: NA; cdr3_nt: TGTGCCAGCAGTTTTAAAGAAAAGGGGATGACTGAAGCTTTCTTT; cdr3_aa: CASSFKEKGMTEAFF
clone_size: few; v_call: TRBV27; j_call: TRBJ2-6; cdr3_length: 17; d_call: TRBD1; cdr3_nt: TGTGCCAGCAGTTTGGACAGGGATACTTCTGGGGCCAACGTCCTGACTTTC; cdr3_aa: CASSLDRDTSGANVLTF
clone_size: NA; v_call: TRBV7-9; j_call: TRBJ2-5; cdr3_length: 14; d_call: NA; cdr3_nt: TGTGCCAGCAGCTTAGTTCAGGCTGGTGAGACCCAGTACTTC; cdr3_aa: CASSLVQAGETQYF
clone_size: few; v_call: TRBV7-8; j_call: TRBJ2-3; cdr3_length: 17; d_call: NA; cdr3_nt: TGTGCCAGCAGTTCGTCCAGGGGTCGGTTGGGAACAGATACGCAGTATTTT; cdr3_aa: CASSSSRGRLGTDTQYF
clone_size: few; v_call: TRBV4-3; j_call: TRBJ2-2; cdr3_length: 16; d_call: NA; cdr3_nt: TGCGCCAGCAGCCAAGGGTGGGGGGTAGGCACCGGGGAGCTGTTTTTT; cdr3_aa: CASSQGWGVGTGELFF
clone_size: few; v_call: TRBV5-1; j_call: TRBJ2-7; cdr3_length: 13; d_call: NA; cdr3_nt: TGCGCCAGCAGCTTGGAGTTGAGCGGGGAGCAGTACTTC; cdr3_aa: CASSLELSGEQYF
clone_size: NA; v_call: TRBV5-4; j_call: TRBJ2-5; cdr3_length: 15; d_call: NA; cdr3_nt: TGTGCCAGCAGCTTGGCCGGGGGACAGCAAGAGACCCAGTACTTC; cdr3_aa: CASSLAGGQQETQYF
clone_size: NA; v_call: TRBV5-6; j_call: TRBJ2-7; cdr3_length: 14; d_call: TRBD2; cdr3_nt: TGTGCCACGAAAGCGGGAGGACGCTCCTACGAGCAGTACTTC; cdr3_aa: CATKAGGRSYEQYF
clone_size: many; v_call: TRBV5-1; j_call: TRBJ2-7; cdr3_length: 14; d_call: TRBD1; cdr3_nt: TGTGCCAGCAGCTTAGGACAGGGGGGGTACGAGCAGTACTTC; cdr3_aa: CASSLGQGGYEQYF
clone_size: many; v_call: TRBV5-1; j_call: TRBJ2-1; cdr3_length: 14; d_call: NA; cdr3_nt: TGCGCCAGCAGCTCACCGGGACCATACAATGAGCAGTTCTTC; cdr3_aa: CASSSPGPYNEQFF
clone_size: many; v_call: TRBV12-3/TRBV12-4; j_call: TRBJ2-5; cdr3_length: 14; d_call: TRBD1; cdr3_nt: TGTGCCAGCAGTTTTGGGGACAGCCAAGAGACCCAGTACTTC; cdr3_aa: CASSFGDSQETQYF
clone_size: NA; v_call: TRBV3-1; j_call: TRBJ2-7; cdr3_length: 13; d_call: TRBD1; cdr3_nt: TGTGCCAGCGGGCGACAGGGTACCTACGAGCAGTACTTC; cdr3_aa: CASGRQGTYEQYF
clone_size: few; v_call: TRBV20-1; j_call: TRBJ2-5; cdr3_length: 15; d_call: TRBD2; cdr3_nt: TGCAGTGCTAGAGCCGGGACTAGCGGAAGAGAGACCCAGTACTTC; cdr3_aa: CSARAGTSGRETQYF
clone_size: few; v_call: TRBV27; j_call: TRBJ1-6; cdr3_length: 14; d_call: TRBD1; cdr3_nt: TGTGCCAGCAGTTTCCGGGACAGTCGTTCACCCCTCCACTTT; cdr3_aa: CASSFRDSRSPLHF
clone_size: NA; v_call: TRBV4-1; j_call: TRBJ2-1; cdr3_length: 16; d_call: NA; cdr3_nt: TGCGCCAGCAGCCAAGTAGGGGGGCACTCCTACAATGAGCAGTTCTTC; cdr3_aa: CASSQVGGHSYNEQFF
clone_size: NA; v_call: TRBV4-3; j_call: TRBJ1-1; cdr3_length: 14; d_call: NA; cdr3_nt: TGCGCCAGCAGCCAAGATTGGAAGAACACTGAAGCTTTCTTT; cdr3_aa: CASSQDWKNTEAFF
clone_size: few; v_call: TRBV10-3; j_call: TRBJ2-2; cdr3_length: 13; d_call: NA; cdr3_nt: TGTGCCATCAGTGGCCAGTTGACCGGGGAGCTGTTTTTT; cdr3_aa: CAISGQLTGELFF
clone_size: few; v_call: TRBV7-2; j_call: TRBJ1-5; cdr3_length: 16; d_call: NA; cdr3_nt: TGTGCCAGCAGCTTGTCAGACTGGTTCGGGAATCAGCCCCAGCATTTT; cdr3_aa: CASSLSDWFGNQPQHF
clone_size: few; v_call: TRBV7-9; j_call: TRBJ2-1; cdr3_length: 12; d_call: NA; cdr3_nt: TGTGCCACCGAACAGCCCTACAATGAGCAGTTCTTC; cdr3_aa: CATEQPYNEQFF
clone_size: NA; v_call: TRBV7-9; j_call: TRBJ2-1; cdr3_length: 16; d_call: TRBD1; cdr3_nt: TGTGCCAGCAGCCCGGCTCGGACAGGAATACATGTCGAGCAGATCTTC; cdr3_aa: CASSPARTGIHVEQIF
clone_size: many; v_call: TRBV11-2; j_call: TRBJ2-1; cdr3_length: 14; d_call: TRBD1; cdr3_nt: TGTGCCAGCAGCTTAGCACAGGGGCGGACTGAGCAGTTCTTC; cdr3_aa: CASSLAQGRTEQFF
clone_size: many; v_call: TRBV5-1; j_call: TRBJ2-7; cdr3_length: 14; d_call: TRBD2; cdr3_nt: TGCGCCAGCAGGCCGACTAGCGGGTCCTACGAGCAGTACTTC; cdr3_aa: CASRPTSGSYEQYF
clone_size: many; v_call: TRBV5-1; j_call: TRBJ2-7; cdr3_length: 15; d_call: TRBD2; cdr3_nt: TGTGCCAGCAGCCCGAGGACTAGCGGGAGCTACGAGCAGTACTTC; cdr3_aa: CASSPRTSGSYEQYF
clone_size: NA; v_call: TRBV16; j_call: TRBJ1-1; cdr3_length: 15; d_call: NA; cdr3_nt: TGTGCCAGCACCCCCTCACAGGTCTTGGACACTGAAGCTTTCTTT; cdr3_aa: CASTPSQVLDTEAFF
clone_size: few; v_call: TRBV10-3; j_call: TRBJ2-1; cdr3_length: 13; d_call: TRBD2; cdr3_nt: TGTGCCGCCGGGACTAGCGGGAACAATGAGCAGTTCTTC; cdr3_aa: CAAGTSGNNEQFF
clone_size: few; v_call: TRBV3-1; j_call: TRBJ2-7; cdr3_length: 16; d_call: TRBD2; cdr3_nt: TGTGCCAGCAGCCTAGGCCCGGGACTAGCCCTCTACGAGCAGTACTTC; cdr3_aa: CASSLGPGLALYEQYF
clone_size: NA; v_call: TRBV7-9; j_call: TRBJ2-3; cdr3_length: 15; d_call: NA; cdr3_nt: TGTGCCAGCAGCTCCGCGGCGGGCCTCACAGATACGCAGTATTTT; cdr3_aa: CASSSAAGLTDTQYF
clone_size: NA; v_call: TRBV20-1; j_call: TRBJ1-6; cdr3_length: 18; d_call: NA; cdr3_nt: TGCAGTGCTAGAGAGAGAGGCCAGTTAAGCTCCTATAATTCACCCCTCCACTTT; cdr3_aa: CSARERGQLSSYNSPLHF
clone_size: few; v_call: TRBV7-2; j_call: TRBJ2-1; cdr3_length: 15; d_call: NA; cdr3_nt: TGTGCCAGCAGCTCGGCAGGGTGGGGGGCTAATGAGCAGTTCTTC; cdr3_aa: CASSSAGWGANEQFF
clone_size: few; v_call: TRBV5-1; j_call: TRBJ2-5; cdr3_length: 16; d_call: NA; cdr3_nt: TGCGCCAGCAGTCCTGCCCCCAGTATTGTTCAAGAGACCCAGTACTTC; cdr3_aa: CASSPAPSIVQETQYF
clone_size: few; v_call: TRBV2; j_call: TRBJ1-1; cdr3_length: 14; d_call: NA; cdr3_nt: TGTGCCAGCAGCAGTCAGGGCACGACCACTGAAGCTTTCTTT; cdr3_aa: CASSSQGTTTEAFF
clone_size: few; v_call: TRBV28; j_call: TRBJ2-1; cdr3_length: 13; d_call: NA; cdr3_nt: TGTGCCAGCAGACCCCACACCTACAATGAGCAGTTCTTC; cdr3_aa: CASRPHTYNEQFF
clone_size: NA; v_call: TRBV12-3/TRBV12-4; j_call: TRBJ2-1; cdr3_length: 15; d_call: NA; cdr3_nt: TGTGCCAGCAGTTTAGGGGGGGCGCGGTTCAATGAGCAGTTCTTC; cdr3_aa: CASSLGGARFNEQFF
clone_size: few; v_call: TRBV3-1; j_call: TRBJ2-5; cdr3_length: 14; d_call: NA; cdr3_nt: TGTGCCAGCAGCCAAGTTAGCGTTGGAGAGACCCAGTACTTC; cdr3_aa: CASSQVSVGETQYF
clone_size: few; v_call: TRBV7-6; j_call: TRBJ2-1; cdr3_length: 16; d_call: NA; cdr3_nt: TGTGCCAGCAGCGCTGCCCTTTGGACTACCTACAATGAGCAGTTCTTC; cdr3_aa: CASSAALWTTYNEQFF
clone_size: few; v_call: TRBV20-1; j_call: TRBJ2-3; cdr3_length: 17; d_call: TRBD2; cdr3_nt: TGCAGTGCTAGTGCAAGACTAGCGGGAGTCAGGACAGATACGCAGTATTTT; cdr3_aa: CSASARLAGVRTDTQYF
clone_size: NA; v_call: TRBV7-2; j_call: TRBJ2-2; cdr3_length: 14; d_call: NA; cdr3_nt: TGTGCCAGCAGCTTAGGTGGGGTGAACGGGGAGCTGTTTTTT; cdr3_aa: CASSLGGVNGELFF
clone_size: few; v_call: TRBV5-6; j_call: TRBJ2-1; cdr3_length: 13; d_call: NA; cdr3_nt: TGTGCCAGCCGAGAAAAAGGGACTTATGAGCAGTTCTTC; cdr3_aa: CASREKGTYEQFF
clone_size: many; v_call: TRBV29-1; j_call: TRBJ2-5; cdr3_length: 12; d_call: NA; cdr3_nt: TGCAGCGTTGGATCCGGGATTGAGACCCAGTACTTC; cdr3_aa: CSVGSGIETQYF
clone_size: many; v_call: TRBV6-6; j_call: TRBJ2-7; cdr3_length: 13; d_call: TRBD2; cdr3_nt: TGTGCCAGCAGTGGGACTAGCGACTACGAGCAGTACTTC; cdr3_aa: CASSGTSDYEQYF
clone_size: few; v_call: TRBV15; j_call: TRBJ2-5; cdr3_length: 16; d_call: NA; cdr3_nt: TGTGCCACCAGCAGAGTCTCTAGTCGGTATCAAGAGACCCAGTACTTC; cdr3_aa: CATSRVSSRYQETQYF
clone_size: NA; v_call: TRBV20-1; j_call: TRBJ1-6; cdr3_length: 13; d_call: NA; cdr3_nt: TGCAGTGCTAGAGGAGCCTATGATTCACCCCTCCACTTT; cdr3_aa: CSARGAYDSPLHF
clone_size: few; v_call: TRBV6-1; j_call: TRBJ2-7; cdr3_length: 14; d_call: NA; cdr3_nt: TGTGCCAGCAAGGCAGAAGCCAGTGCCTACGAGCAGTACTTC; cdr3_aa: CASKAEASAYEQYF
clone_size: NA; v_call: TRBV2; j_call: TRBJ1-1; cdr3_length: 13; d_call: NA; cdr3_nt: TGTGCCAGCAGTGAAGACGTGAACACTGAAGCTTTCTTT; cdr3_aa: CASSEDVNTEAFF
clone_size: NA; v_call: TRBV12-3/TRBV12-4; j_call: TRBJ1-5; cdr3_length: 15; d_call: NA; cdr3_nt: TGTGCCAGCAGCGACACCGGGCCTATCAATCAGCCCCAGCATTTT; cdr3_aa: CASSDTGPINQPQHF
clone_size: NA; v_call: TRBV10-3; j_call: TRBJ1-1; cdr3_length: 15; d_call: NA; cdr3_nt: TGTGCCATCAGTGAGTCGGAGGGGTTGGGCACTGAAGCTTTCTTT; cdr3_aa: CAISESEGLGTEAFF
clone_size: NA; v_call: TRBV7-9; j_call: TRBJ2-5; cdr3_length: 15; d_call: TRBD2; cdr3_nt: TGTGCCAGCAGCGCTCGGTGGGGGGGTAAAGAGACCCAGTACTTC; cdr3_aa: CASSARWGGKETQYF
clone_size: many; v_call: TRBV4-2; j_call: TRBJ2-6; cdr3_length: 20; d_call: NA; cdr3_nt: TGTGCCAGCAGCCAAGATAGAAAAAGGGCAGGCCTCTCTGGGGCCAACGTCCTGACTTTC; cdr3_aa: CASSQDRKRAGLSGANVLTF
clone_size: few; v_call: TRBV7-8; j_call: TRBJ2-3; cdr3_length: 15; d_call: NA; cdr3_nt: TGTGCCAGCAGCACATCCTTCGATGTCACAGATACGCAGTATTTT; cdr3_aa: CASSTSFDVTDTQYF
clone_size: NA; v_call: TRBV4-2; j_call: TRBJ1-4; cdr3_length: 15; d_call: NA; cdr3_nt: TGTGCCAGCAGCCAAGGCAGGGCAACTAATGAAAAACTGTTTTTT; cdr3_aa: CASSQGRATNEKLFF
clone_size: NA; v_call: TRBV12-3/TRBV12-4; j_call: TRBJ1-2; cdr3_length: 16; d_call: NA; cdr3_nt: TGTGCCAGCAGTTTTCCACTTGGGGAGGGGGGTGATGGCTACACCTTC; cdr3_aa: CASSFPLGEGGDGYTF